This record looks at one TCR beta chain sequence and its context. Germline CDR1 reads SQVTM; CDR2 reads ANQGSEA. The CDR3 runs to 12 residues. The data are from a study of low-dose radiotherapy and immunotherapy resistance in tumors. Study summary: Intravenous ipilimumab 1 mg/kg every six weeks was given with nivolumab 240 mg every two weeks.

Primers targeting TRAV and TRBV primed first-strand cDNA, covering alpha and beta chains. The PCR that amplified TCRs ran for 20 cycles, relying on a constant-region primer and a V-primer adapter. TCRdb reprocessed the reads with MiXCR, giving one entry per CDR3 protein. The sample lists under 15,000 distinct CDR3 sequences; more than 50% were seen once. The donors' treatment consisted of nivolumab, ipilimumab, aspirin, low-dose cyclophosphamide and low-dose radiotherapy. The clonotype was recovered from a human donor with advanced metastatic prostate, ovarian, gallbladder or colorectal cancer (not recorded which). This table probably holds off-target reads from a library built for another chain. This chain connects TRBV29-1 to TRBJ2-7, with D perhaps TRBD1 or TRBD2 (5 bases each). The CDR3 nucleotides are TGCACAGTGGGGGACGGTCCCTACGAGCAGTACTTC. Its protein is CTVGDGPYEQYF.